This T cell receptor beta chain was captured by sequencing in a study of T-cell memory formation after mild COVID-19. Study observations and caveats: There were some responding clones in pre-infection memory, which suggested that cross-reactive memory had joined. Clones contracting day 15 to 85 were balanced CD4/CD8; later expanders leaned CD4+.

MiXCR, applied by TCRdb to the 5' RACE reads, yields one record per CDR3 protein. The sample gives under 300,000 distinct CDR3 sequences, approximately 9% of which show up once; around a fifth is in the top ten. Germline values: CDR1 MGHRA, CDR2 YSYEKL. This CDR3 region has 16 residues. V lost 0 bases, J lost 8 bases, and 17 bases lay in between. In its sample, this clonotype was seen a few times. Its specificity is unknown. The genes are TRBV4-1 and TRBJ2-1; possible D gene TRBD2, 7 bases. This receptor was obtained from a man aged 18 to 29 who had mild COVID-19 (a few samples of this study predate the infection). Cell type and time point are not known. The sample taken for sequencing was PBMCs or a T cell subset sorted from them (not recorded which). CDR3 protein: CASSQDRGGAYDEQFF. The CDR3 DNA sequence: TGCGCCAGCAGCCAAGATAGGGGGGGCGCGTACGATGAGCAGTTCTTC.